This T cell receptor beta chain stems from a study of Ad26.COV2.S vaccination and SARS-CoV-2 variants (dated by TCRdb to 2020 to 2022). In terms of the full investigation: Vaccine-arm donors were drawn from COV1001, a multicentre, randomized, double-blind, placebo-controlled phase I-IIa trial of Ad26.COV2.S in healthy adults. Ad26.COV2.S was administered intramuscularly at 5 x 10^10 or 1 x 10^11 viral particles, either as a single shot or as two shots given 56 days apart. Throughout the experiments and outcome assessment, investigators stayed blinded to trial group allocation. TCRbeta repertoire sequencing was used to assess the specificity and breadth of SARS-CoV-2-reactive T cell receptors after Ad26.COV2.S vaccination. The TCR-sequenced set comprised approximately 32 samples: some 19 Ad26.COV2.S vaccine recipients, 5 placebo recipients and 8 SARS-CoV-2 convalescent individuals. Trial participants were randomized into five groups of five: low-dose or high-dose Ad26.COV2.S given once or twice, or placebo on both occasions. What the work shows at the level of the full study, not this receptor alone: Vaccine and placebo recipients had similar non-spike TCR breadth, a finding consistent with the vaccine containing only spike. Ad26.COV2.S recipients had higher spike-specific TCR breadth than placebo recipients (P = 0.0014). It was noted by the authors that total T cell responses may have been underestimated by the TCR breadth and depth analyses. After vaccination, substantial breadth of spike-specific CD8+ and CD4+ T cell responses was reported. The study was not powered to compare responses between vaccine doses or regimens.

In the case of this clone: Its antigen specificity is not known. The input lacks base qualities; no much larger clone sits a single base away.

This specimen's treatment or condition label, interpreted: over 15 received Ad26.COV2.S at low or high dose, single or two shots; about 5 received placebo; per-sample allocation not given. Repertoires of vaccine and placebo recipients were sequenced from samples taken on day 63 after the first injection. Cohort 1b enrolled about two dozen adults aged 18-55 years at a single site in Boston, USA, between 29 July and 7 August 2020. Ad26.COV2.S was a replication-incompetent adenovirus type 26 vector that expressed a prefusion-stabilized SARS-CoV-2 spike protein derived from the original Wuhan strain. The immunoSEQ Assay was the method used to sequence TCRbeta CDR3 regions. After extraction, genomic DNA underwent amplification by bias-controlled multiplex PCR, followed by high-throughput sequencing. The study's own analysis went as follows. To quantify the absolute abundance of every unique TCRbeta CDR3 region, sequences were collapsed and filtered. T cell fraction was estimated by normalizing TCRbeta template counts to usable DNA, with usable DNA measured through amplification of reference genes found in all nucleated cells. Repertoire TCRs were annotated as SARS-CoV-2-specific by exact matching of V gene, CDR3 amino acid sequence and J gene to a known reactive TCR set. The reference SARS-CoV-2 TCR set was derived from MIRA and filtered for enrichment in COVID-19-positive ImmuneCODE repertoires, a step that removed public or cross-reactive TCRs. Using the MIRA antigens, annotated TCRs were further analysed by specific ORF or by position within an ORF. Breadth was defined as the number of annotated unique rearrangements divided by the total number of unique productive rearrangements, and depth was defined as the summed frequency of the annotated unique rearrangements. Group comparisons of TCR breadth used two-sided Wilcoxon rank-sum tests. Drawn from immuneACCESS, this table holds only the in-frame rearrangements with V and J called that TCRdb kept. Clones are partly lost; checked studies trace under half to an unresolved V gene and leave the rest unexplained. The V and J calls and the clone size are those of that table, but D and trimming were determined from the DNA. For this sample there are more than 300,000 clones; around 88% appear just once. About 10% of the sample is taken by the ten largest.

Sequenced material: peripheral blood, taken in a trial of Ad26.COV2.S vaccine versus placebo. The receptor was derived from a person between 18 and 65 years old who received the Ad26.COV2.S COVID-19 vaccine or a placebo.

CDR3 sequence: CASSCSGTSGVSSYEQYF. The sequenced DNA: TGTGCCAGCAGCTGCTCCGGGACTAGCGGGGTTTCCTCCTACGAGCAGTACTTC. The chain is made from TRBV7-4 and TRBJ2-7; 13 bases in the middle match TRBD2. From cysteine to phenylalanine, the CDR3 is 18 amino acids long. CDR3 DNA is the only sequence kept; it has 54 bases, read in frame from the first base. From V the trimming removes 4 bases and from J it removes 0 bases, while the gene matches leave 9 bases of the junction unaccounted for. The germline V gene encodes CDR1 SGHVT and CDR2 SQSDAQ.